This TCR beta chain was recovered during a study of T-cell reconstitution after alpha-beta-depleted transplantation in children. Findings and caveats of the study: Some patients' high day-60 TCRbeta diversity was attributed to recipient cells surviving conditioning. It was reported that alpha-beta T cells came from several hundred expanded graft clones (about two months after transplant). Newly generated T cells supplied most T-cell counts and diversity one year post-transplant.

This clonotype has a count of ten or more. The target antigen is unknown. Preparation of the TCRbeta library was carried out with unique molecular identifiers. TCRdb re-derived calls from the PCR reads in MiXCR, one entry per CDR3 protein. The repertoire includes under 850,000 distinct CDR3 sequences, around 13% of them detected once, and about 0.77% sits in the top ten. The CDR3 covers 14 residues. CDR1 is DFQATT, CDR2 SNEGSKA, per germline (reference sequence). Deletions cut 1 base from V and 2 bases from J, with 11 bases between. This sequence was found in a girl aged 2-15 years with congenital amegakaryocytic thrombocytopenia, due to receive a stem cell transplant. Sequenced material: PBMCs, taken before TCRalphabeta/CD19-depleted stem cell transplant. This chain connects TRBV20-1 to TRBJ1-2, with D hard to call. The CDR3 region is CSARVDTINYGYTF. The CDR3 nucleotides read TGCAGTGCTAGAGTCGACACCATCAACTATGGCTACACCTTC.